These 4 T cell receptor beta chains came from one sample sequenced in a study of OX40 agonist ivuxolimab in advanced cancers. Measured with immunoSEQ multiplex PCR; TCRdb has only the in-frame clones, and not every one. The sample records roughly 48,000 clones, 65% to 90% being singletons. Sequencing was performed on CD4+ or CD8+ T cells sorted from blood, taken in a trial of the OX40 agonist ivuxolimab. The receptors were gathered from an adult with an advanced solid tumor such as melanoma, head and neck, liver or kidney cancer.

This chain connects TRBV19 to TRBJ1-5; D unresolved. Germline values: CDR1 LNHDA, CDR2 SQIVND (reference sequence). Trimming left V 5 bases short and J 0 bases short, with 5 bases between. The CDR3 is 13 residues long. The CDR3: CASSFNSNQPQHF. DNA for the CDR3: TGTGCCAGTAGTTTCAATAGCAATCAGCCCCAGCATTTT. Full variable domain (remainder filled in from reference TRBV19 and TRBJ1-5): DGGITQSPKYLFRKEGQNVTLSCEQNLNHDAMYWYRQDPGQGLRLIYYSQIVNDFQKGDIAEGYSVSREKKESFPLTVTSAQKNPTAFYLCASSFNSNQPQHFGDGTRLSIL.

The V gene is TRBV2, the J gene TRBJ2-5, with D unresolved. The CDR3 loop spans 12 amino acids. Trimming left V 6 bases short and J 5 bases short, with 10 bases between. The germline V gene encodes CDR1 SNHLY and CDR2 FYNNEI. The CDR3 reads CASSPTPETQYF. The CDR3 DNA follows: TGTGCCAGCAGCCCCACACCCGAGACCCAGTACTTC.

The genes are TRBV5-6 and TRBJ2-5; 8 bases are shared with TRBD2. This CDR3 region has 14 residues. Germline V gene sequence: CDR1 SGHDT, CDR2 YYEEEE. V was clipped by 0 bases and J by 5 bases; unmatched bases: 3. The CDR3 DNA sequence: TGTGCCAGCAGCTTGGGGGGACTAGAGGAGACCCAGTACTTC. It specifies CASSLGGLEETQYF.

The V gene is TRBV5-4, the J gene TRBJ2-3; maybe TRBD2 (6 bases). The CDR3 length is 15 residues. V was trimmed by 5 bases and J by 6 bases, leaving 19 bases between them. Germline CDR1 is SGHNT and CDR2 is YYREEE (reference sequence). The CDR3 protein is CASRLDYVKRDTQYF. For the CDR3, the DNA is TGTGCCAGCAGACTGGACTACGTTAAGAGGGATACGCAGTATTTT.